The 28 T cell receptor beta chains reported below all come from one sample, sequenced in a study of cytomegalovirus exposure and HLA in healthy donors. It was with 60 Vbeta and 13 Jbeta primers that the PCR ran. Some clones are missing from TCRdb's copy, which holds only in-frame ones; the method was immunoSEQ multiplex PCR. The data contain some 130,000 clones, nearly 80% of them seen just once; the ten biggest clones take up 2.2%. Sequencing was carried out using PBMCs. These receptors all stem from a man in his thirties or forties in good health and CMV-seronegative.

The rearrangement joins TRBV28 to TRBJ2-1, with 11 bases fitting TRBD2. J lost 8 bases, V lost 6 bases, and 3 bases had no gene match. This CDR3 has 13 amino acids. CDR1 and CDR2 (germline): MDHEN, SYDVKM. The CDR3 nucleotides are TGTGCCAGCAGAGTAGCGGGAGGGCATGAGCAGTTCTTC. Amino acids: CASRVAGGHEQFF.

The chain recombines TRBV5-1 with TRBJ2-7; tentatively, D is TRBD2 (6 bases). The CDR3 spans 14 residues. CDR1 SGHRS and CDR2 YFSETQ come from the germline V gene. The germline V and J ends were trimmed by 4 bases and 2 bases, with 13 bases remaining between them. CDR3 coding DNA: TGCGCCAGCAGCACGGGACTCGCAACCTACGAGCAGTACTTC. It yields the protein CASSTGLATYEQYF.

The chain carries TRBV7-9 and TRBJ2-2; possibly TRBD2 for D (5 bases). Trimming took 3 bases from V and 4 from J, leaving 12 bases between them. CDR3 length: 15 residues. Germline CDR1 SEHNR, CDR2 FQNEAQ (reference sequence). CDR3 coding DNA: TGTGCCAGCAGCTTTGGACTTTCGGGCACCGGGGAGCTGTTTTTT. Protein product: CASSFGLSGTGELFF.

CDR3: CASSQAGAGIPRAKNIQYF. CDR3 nucleotide sequence: TGTGCCAGCAGCCAGGCGGGCGCGGGTATTCCTCGCGCCAAAAACATTCAGTACTTC. This chain connects TRBV4-2 to TRBJ2-4; perhaps TRBD2 as D (5 bases). Germline V gene lookup returns CDR1 LGHNA and CDR2 YNFKEQ. Trimming took off 3 bases at V and 1 base at J, with 22 bases between the two ends. This CDR3 spans 19 amino acids.

The CDR3 nucleotides read TGTGCCAGCCAGACAGGTGCTGGAGGCTACACCTTC. Its protein product is CASQTGAGGYTF. This chain uses TRBV28 with TRBJ1-2; maybe TRBD1 (6 bases). The CDR3 is 12 residues long. CDR1 and CDR2 from the germline V gene are MDHEN and SYDVKM. Trimming removed 8 bases from V and 8 bases from J, with 15 bases in between.

Only one count was recorded for this clone. This rearrangement joins TRBV28 to TRBJ2-7; 12 nucleotides align to TRBD2. This CDR3 is built from 14 residues. V gave up 5 bases and J gave up 5 bases; unmatched junction bases: 4. Germline V gene data show CDR1 as MDHEN and CDR2 as SYDVKM. The CDR3 loop is CASSLAGGRNEQYF. In nucleotides, the CDR3 is TGTGCCAGCAGTCTAGCGGGAGGGCGGAACGAGCAGTACTTC.

This chain joins TRBV2 and TRBJ2-1; 14 positions agree with TRBD2. V gave up 6 bases and J gave up 8 bases; unmatched junction bases: 9. The CDR3 is made up of 16 amino acids. The germline CDR1 and CDR2 sequences are SNHLY and FYNNEI. CDR3 in amino acids: CASSPGTSGRGDEQFF. The CDR3 DNA reads as TGTGCCAGCAGCCCCGGGACTAGCGGGAGAGGCGATGAGCAGTTCTTC.

The chain carries TRBV5-8 and TRBJ2-1; 7 nucleotides agree with TRBD2. V lost 1 base, J lost 5 bases, and 3 bases stayed unmatched. CDR3 length: 14 residues. Germline V gene data show CDR1 as SGHTS and CDR2 as YDEGEE. CDR3 residues: CASSLPGRDNEQFF. DNA for the CDR3: TGTGCCAGCAGCTTGCCGGGGAGGGACAATGAGCAGTTCTTC.

The genes are TRBV5-1 and TRBJ2-7; 8 bases are shared with TRBD1. Germline loops: CDR1 SGHRS, CDR2 YFSETQ. The CDR3 sequence is 13 residues long. The ends lost 0 bases at V and 7 bases at J; junction bases unmatched: 3. The CDR3 sequence is CASSLDRGVEQYF. The CDR3 DNA is TGCGCCAGCAGCTTGGACAGGGGGGTTGAGCAGTACTTC.

The genes are TRBV6-5 and TRBJ2-2; 9 bases match TRBD1. Per germline, CDR1 MNHEY and CDR2 SVGAGI. This CDR3 comprises 15 residues. The V segment lost 5 bases and the J segment 4 bases; nucleotides outside the gene matches: 5. As DNA, the CDR3 is TGTGCCAGCAGTCGGGGACAGGGTGGCACCGGGGAGCTGTTTTTT. This codes for CASSRGQGGTGELFF.

The rearrangement uses TRBV6-5 and TRBJ2-7, with 7 nucleotides matching TRBD1. The germline gives CDR1 MNHEY, CDR2 SVGAGI. The CDR3 length is 13 residues. The V and J ends lost 6 bases and 2 bases, in that order; junction bases with no gene match: 4. DNA for the CDR3: TGTGCCAGCAGCAACAGGGGCCCCTACGAGCAGTACTTC. Translating it yields CASSNRGPYEQYF.

V gene TRBV7-9 combines with J gene TRBJ2-3; no definite D call. CDR1 and CDR2 (germline): SEHNR, FQNEAQ (reference sequence). This CDR3 contains 14 residues. Between the trimmed V and J ends, which lost 1 base and 3 bases, there was a span of 8 bases. The CDR3 is CASSLGHSTDTQYF. In nucleotides, the CDR3 is TGTGCCAGCAGCTTAGGCCACAGTACAGATACGCAGTATTTT.

The gene calls are TRBV6-5 and TRBJ2-7; D is perhaps TRBD2 (6 bases). The CDR3 length is 14 residues. Trimming took off 0 bases at V and 6 bases at J, with 12 bases between the two ends. Germline CDR1 and CDR2: MNHEY and SVGAGI. The CDR3, as DNA: TGTGCCAGCAGTTACTCGTTGGGGGGTGGCGAGCAGTACTTC. Translating gives CASSYSLGGGEQYF.

Worth noting for this clone: The sample holds other DNA sequences that translate to the same CDR3. The chain couples TRBV5-4 to TRBJ2-3; 9 positions agree with TRBD1. The V and J ends lost 3 bases and 4 bases, in that order; junction bases with no gene match: 3. Germline values: CDR1 SGHNT, CDR2 YYREEE (reference sequence). The CDR3 totals 14 residues. CDR3 bases: TGTGCCAGCAGCTCACAGGGGGCAGCAGATACGCAGTATTTT. This translates into CASSSQGAADTQYF.

This chain joins TRBV7-9 and TRBJ2-7, with 10 bases fitting TRBD2. Trimming cost V 4 bases and J 2 bases; bases outside gene matches: 5. This CDR3 comprises 15 residues. Germline values: CDR1 SEHNR, CDR2 FQNEAQ (reference sequence). CDR3 nucleotide sequence: TGTGCCAGCAGCTCCTGGACTAGCGGAGCCTACGAGCAGTACTTC. Translating gives CASSSWTSGAYEQYF. The full variable domain, its missing parts supplied by reference TRBV7-9 and TRBJ2-7, is DTGVSQNPRHKITKRGQNVTFRCDPISEHNRLYWYRQTLGQGPEFLTYFQNEAQLEKSRLLSDRFSAERPKGSFSTLEIQRTEQGDSAMYLCASSSWTSGAYEQYFGPGTRLTVT.

J is TRBJ2-1 and V is TRBV5-6, with 7 bases aligning to TRBD1. The CDR3 has 12 amino acids. The junction had 5 bases not matched to a gene; V was cut back by 4 bases and J by 10 bases. Germline V CDR1 and CDR2: SGHDT, YYEEEE. The CDR3 DNA sequence: TGTGCCAGCAGCCTCTACAGGGGAGAGCAGTTCTTC. As protein: CASSLYRGEQFF.

The chain carries TRBV27 and TRBJ2-7, with D possibly being TRBD2 (6 bases). CDR1 and CDR2 (germline): MNHEY, SMNVEV (reference sequence). The CDR3 has 13 amino acids. V was clipped by 6 bases and J by 8 bases, with 17 bases between them. The CDR3 loop reads CASSRSGQEKQYF. In DNA, the CDR3 is TGTGCCAGCAGCCGTAGCGGACAAGAAAAGCAGTACTTC.

The CDR3 coding sequence is TGTGCCAGCAGTTACTCCCGGACTAGCGGCGAGCAGTACTTC. This codes for CASSYSRTSGEQYF. V usage is TRBV6-5 and J usage is TRBJ2-7, with 10 nucleotides matching TRBD2. From germline, CDR1 is MNHEY and CDR2 SVGAGI. Germline trimming cut 0 bases from V and 6 bases from J; bases unmatched to any gene: 2. This CDR3 region has 14 residues.

CDR3 residues: CASSRQAITDTQYF. CDR3 in DNA: TGTGCCAGCAGCCGGCAGGCGATCACAGATACGCAGTATTTT. This chain joins TRBV7-9 and TRBJ2-3, with unresolved D. The germline V gene has CDR1 SEHNR and CDR2 FQNEAQ (reference sequence). The CDR3 extends over 14 amino acids. Trimming cost V 5 bases and J 2 bases, with 11 bases left between them. Using reference TRBV7-9 and TRBJ2-3 for the parts outside the CDR3, the full variable domain is DTGVSQNPRHKITKRGQNVTFRCDPISEHNRLYWYRQTLGQGPEFLTYFQNEAQLEKSRLLSDRFSAERPKGSFSTLEIQRTEQGDSAMYLCASSRQAITDTQYFGPGTRLTVL.

This chain joins TRBV27 and TRBJ2-1, with 7 bases that match TRBD2. The CDR3 extends over 15 amino acids. In germline, CDR1 is MNHEY, CDR2 SMNVEV (reference sequence). The V segment lost 1 base and the J segment 7 bases; nucleotides outside the gene matches: 7. CDR3 region: CASSLLAGARNEQFF. CDR3 nucleotides: TGTGCCAGCAGTTTATTGGCGGGAGCGAGGAATGAGCAGTTCTTC.

This chain connects TRBV6-1 to TRBJ2-7, with 8 nucleotides matching TRBD2. Germline V gene data show CDR1 as MNHNS and CDR2 as SASEGT. The J segment lost 1 base and the V segment lost 8 bases, leaving 4 bases of the junction unmatched. CDR3 length equals 13 residues. CDR3 sequence: CASVSGSSYEQYF. The CDR3 DNA follows: TGTGCCAGCGTGAGCGGGAGTTCCTACGAGCAGTACTTC.

CDR3 sequence: CSVEDNLSEAFF. The CDR3 DNA is TGCAGCGTTGAAGATAATCTCTCTGAAGCTTTCTTT. The V and J genes are TRBV29-1 and TRBJ1-1; no clear D. Germline-derived CDR1 and CDR2 are SQVTM and ANQGSEA. Trimming removed 0 bases from V and 6 bases from J, with 8 bases in between. The CDR3 totals 12 residues.

CDR3 sequence: CASSTARTSGSPYNEQFF. Here the CDR3 DNA reads TGTGCCAGTAGTACCGCACGGACTAGCGGGAGTCCCTACAATGAGCAGTTCTTC. J is TRBJ2-1 and V is TRBV19, with TRBD2 matching over 13 bases. Per the germline V gene, CDR1 is LNHDA and CDR2 is SQIVND (reference sequence). The CDR3 consists of 18 residues. Germline trimming cut 4 bases from V and 2 bases from J; bases unmatched to any gene: 8.

The J gene is TRBJ2-3, the V gene TRBV6-6; 8 bases are a match to TRBD1. V trimming: 4 bases; J trimming: 3 bases; junction bases outside the gene matches: 0. Germline CDR1 is MNHNY and CDR2 is SVGAGI (reference sequence). The CDR3 is 13 amino acids. The CDR3 protein is CASSWTGTDTQYF. The CDR3, as DNA: TGTGCCAGCAGTTGGACAGGGACAGATACGCAGTATTTT.

V is TRBV10-3 and J is TRBJ2-5, with 7 positions matching TRBD2. With 5 bases clipped from V and 3 bases from J, the junction kept 6 bases outside the gene matches. This CDR3 is 14 amino acids long. Germline lookup yields CDR1 ENHRY and CDR2 SYGVKD. CDR3 region: CAISPGGVEETQYF. The CDR3 DNA reads TGTGCCATCAGTCCGGGAGGCGTCGAAGAGACCCAGTACTTC.

The V gene is TRBV11-2, the J gene TRBJ2-7, with D possibly TRBD1 on 5 matching bases. This CDR3 spans 15 amino acids. Trimming took off 2 bases at V and 2 bases at J, with 13 bases between the two ends. Germline V gene sequence: CDR1 SGHAT, CDR2 FQNNGV. CDR3 region: CASSLWGRATYEQYF. The CDR3 nucleotides read TGTGCCAGCAGCTTATGGGGCCGTGCCACCTACGAGCAGTACTTC.

The chain uses TRBV27 and TRBJ2-5; 9 positions match TRBD1. In germline, CDR1 is MNHEY, CDR2 SMNVEV (reference sequence). With 6 bases clipped from V and 6 bases from J, the junction kept 11 bases outside the gene matches. The CDR3 has 15 amino acids. CDR3 in amino acids: CASSSPGTGKKTQYF. The CDR3 nucleotides read TGTGCCAGCAGCTCCCCCGGGACAGGGAAAAAGACCCAGTACTTC.

The CDR3 here is CASSDPAGGTYNEQFF. Here the CDR3 DNA reads TGTGCCAGCAGTGACCCAGCGGGAGGGACCTACAATGAGCAGTTCTTC. V and J are TRBV25-1 and TRBJ2-1, with 10 positions matching TRBD2. This CDR3 has 16 residues. With 3 bases clipped from V and 2 bases from J, the junction kept 4 bases outside the gene matches. CDR1 and CDR2 from the germline V gene are MGHDK and SYGVNS.